The clone carrying this T cell receptor beta chain was seen only once. The data are from a study of blood T cell repertoires in COVID-19. On the study more broadly: In each case, the material was cDNA or gDNA derived from T cells, B-cell-depleted T cells, or PBMCs.

Per the authors' pipeline: Amplification with reference gene primers provided the estimates of nucleated cell counts. Only in-frame clones appear in the TCRdb table, and some are missing; sequencing was by immunoSEQ multiplex PCR. V and J calls and clone size are as listed in that table; D and trimming were resolved from the DNA. The sample has around 35,000 clones; roughly nine tenths are singletons. This CDR3 spans 16 amino acids. The germline V gene has CDR1 SEHNR and CDR2 FQNEAQ (reference sequence). V dropped 1 base and J dropped 0 bases, with 12 bases sitting between them. The sequenced sample consisted of peripheral blood. The TCR sequence derives from a human donor in a cohort sampled during active COVID-19. The rearrangement uses TRBV7-9 and TRBJ1-2; D not certain. CDR3 in DNA: TGTGCCAGCAGCTTAGGGGGAGAGGGCGCTAACTATGGCTACACCTTC. It codes for CASSLGGEGANYGYTF.